Shown below are 29 T cell receptor beta chains from a single sample sequenced in a study of T-cell reconstitution after alpha-beta-depleted transplantation in children. TCRbeta library construction was performed incorporating unique molecular identifiers. TCRdb called the PCR reads again in MiXCR, with one record for every CDR3 protein. Seen here are more than 200,000 distinct CDR3 sequences, under 20% observed once, and the top ten hold 35% to 50%. The source was PBMCs, mostly from graft donor cells, collected 360 days after TCRalphabeta/CD19-depleted stem cell transplant. These receptors were collected from a male patient between 2 and 15 years old who had a stem cell transplant for acute lymphoblastic leukemia, so the T cells may come from the graft donor.

In this sample, this clonotype turned up a few times. The chain couples TRBV11-2 to TRBJ2-7; 7 positions match TRBD1. The CDR3 contains 16 residues. Germline V CDR1 and CDR2: SGHAT, FQNNGV. V was pared by 0 bases and J by 6 bases, with 11 bases of the junction left unmatched. The CDR3 DNA follows: TGTGCCAGCAGCTTAGACAGGGGGACATTATACTCCGAGCAGTACTTC. Translation: CASSLDRGTLYSEQYF.

This chain connects TRBV20-1 to TRBJ2-2; D is possibly TRBD1 (5 bases). The CDR3 has 14 residues. The germline V and J ends were trimmed by 4 bases and 0 bases, with 9 bases remaining between them. CDR1 and CDR2 (germline): DFQATT, SNEGSKA (reference sequence). The CDR3 sequence is CSATRQTNTGELFF. CDR3 sequence (DNA): TGCAGTGCTACTAGACAGACGAACACCGGGGAGCTGTTTTTT.

This clonotype was seen ten or more times. The chain uses TRBV7-3 and TRBJ2-3, with 7 bases lining up with TRBD1. V lost 7 bases to trimming and J lost 3 bases; unmatched junction nucleotides: 4. The V gene's germline CDR1 is SGHTA and CDR2 FQGTGA. The CDR3 consists of 13 residues. The CDR3 DNA sequence: TGTGCCAGCATGGAGACAGGGACAGATACGCAGTATTTT. Translated: CASMETGTDTQYF.

There are a few counts of this clonotype. This sequence joins TRBV18 and TRBJ2-7; D is ambiguous. The V end was cut by 5 bases, the J end by 9 bases, with 17 bases between. Germline V gene lookup returns CDR1 KGHSH and CDR2 LQKENI. The CDR3 runs 13 residues. The CDR3 DNA sequence: TGTGCCAGCTCAGATCGCGAAGATTCGGGGCAGTACTTC. Protein sequence: CASSDREDSGQYF. Looking up the rest from reference TRBV18 and TRBJ2-7 gives the full variable domain: NAGVMQNPRHLVRRRGQEARLRCSPMKGHSHVYWYRQLPEEGLKFMVYLQKENIIDESGMPKERFSAEFPKEGPSILRIQQVVRGDSAAYFCASSDREDSGQYFGPGTRLTVT.

The V gene is TRBV5-6, the J gene TRBJ1-2; D gene ambiguous. In germline, CDR1 is SGHDT, CDR2 YYEEEE. The CDR3 has 11 amino acids. Trimming removed 1 base from V and 6 bases from J, with 4 bases in between. CDR3 DNA: TGTGCCAGCAGCTTGCGGGATGGCTACACCTTC. The encoded protein is CASSLRDGYTF.

The J gene is TRBJ2-7, the V gene TRBV25-1, with a tentative D call TRBD1 (6 bases). The V end was cut by 1 base, the J end by 2 bases, with 27 bases between. The CDR3 contains 20 residues. Per germline, CDR1 MGHDK and CDR2 SYGVNS. The CDR3 coding sequence is TGTGCCAGCAGTGAATCCTATTGCGTCCACCTCAGGACAGTTACCTACGAGCAGTACTTC. Its protein product is CASSESYCVHLRTVTYEQYF.

The rearrangement links TRBV14 to TRBJ2-1; 12 nucleotides agree with TRBD2. Trimming at V came to 2 bases and at J to 10 bases, leaving 3 bases not matched to a gene. CDR1 SGHDN and CDR2 FVKESK come from the germline V gene. The CDR3 totals 14 residues. As DNA, the CDR3 is TGTGCCAGCAGCCAACGACTAGCGGGGGCCGAGCAGTTCTTC. This encodes CASSQRLAGAEQFF.

CDR3 sequence (DNA): TGTGCCAGTAGTATCCAGTCCCACTACAATGAGCAGTTCTTC. It yields the protein CASSIQSHYNEQFF. This chain uses TRBV19 with TRBJ2-1, with no clear D. The CDR3 length is 14 residues. Germline values: CDR1 LNHDA, CDR2 SQIVND (reference sequence). V gave up 3 bases and J gave up 3 bases, with 9 bases separating them.

The sample holds a few counts of this clonotype. J is TRBJ2-1 and V is TRBV11-2, with no clear D. Trimming pared 1 base from V and 3 bases from J, leaving 10 bases between. There are 15 residues in the CDR3. Germline CDR1 is SGHAT and CDR2 is FQNNGV. The CDR3 loop reads CASSLGLSYYNEQFF. DNA of the CDR3: TGTGCCAGCAGCTTAGGACTCAGTTACTACAATGAGCAGTTCTTC.

A few counts support this clonotype. V and J are TRBV3-1 and TRBJ2-1, with D perhaps TRBD2 (5 bases). V was cut by 5 bases and J by 9 bases, with 17 bases left in between. CDR1 LGHDT and CDR2 YNNKEL come from the germline V gene (reference sequence). The CDR3 runs to 14 residues. The DNA of the CDR3 is TGTGCCAGCAGCATGGACTTCCCCCGGGGTGAGCAGTTCTTC. This encodes CASSMDFPRGEQFF.

This chain links TRBV4-3 with TRBJ1-1, with D hard to call. The germline gives CDR1 LGHNA, CDR2 YSLEER. Trimming shortened V by 1 base and J by 1 base, and 19 bases separated the two germline ends. The CDR3 has 18 amino acids. The CDR3 here is CASSQVFVKTEPNTEAFF. CDR3 nucleotides: TGCGCCAGCAGCCAAGTTTTCGTCAAGACCGAACCGAACACTGAAGCTTTCTTT.

The V call is TRBV7-8, the J call TRBJ1-1, with a tentative D call TRBD1 (5 bases). The CDR3 is 15 amino acids. The germline gives CDR1 SGHVS, CDR2 FQNEAQ. Between the trimmed V and J ends, which lost 3 bases and 1 base, there was a span of 12 bases. DNA of the CDR3: TGTGCCAGCAGCTTGAGCAGGGATGAGAACACTGAAGCTTTCTTT. This encodes CASSLSRDENTEAFF. The entire variable domain, with the rest obtained from reference TRBV7-8 and TRBJ1-1, is as follows: GAGVSQSPRYKVAKRGQDVALRCDPISGHVSLFWYQQALGQGPEFLTYFQNEAQLDKSGLPSDRFFAERPEGSVSTLKIQRTQQEDSAVYLCASSLSRDENTEAFFGQGTRLTVV.

The chain joins TRBV5-1 to TRBJ2-1; 12 bases map to TRBD2. The germline CDR1 and CDR2 sequences are SGHRS and YFSETQ. The CDR3 totals 15 residues. J lost 8 bases, V lost 3 bases, and 6 bases had no gene match. CDR3 coding DNA: TGCGCCAGCAGCTCGACTAGCGGGGGTGGCGATGAGCAGTTCTTC. It encodes CASSSTSGGGDEQFF.

The chain is built from TRBV11-2 and TRBJ2-1; possible D gene TRBD1, 5 bases. Germline-derived CDR1 and CDR2 are SGHAT and FQNNGV. Trimming took 1 base from V and 1 from J, leaving 11 bases between them. The CDR3 covers 16 residues. CDR3 nucleotide sequence: TGTGCCAGCAGCTTAGCCCGGACACCTTCCTACAATGAGCAGTTCTTC. It specifies CASSLARTPSYNEQFF.

V is TRBV12-2 and J is TRBJ2-7; the table names TRBD1, a call not compared with the DNA. TRBV12-2 is a recognized pseudogene. There are 15 residues in the CDR3. This CDR3 is CASRLQGDALDEQYF. CDR3 coding DNA: TGTGCAAGTCGCTTACAGGGGGACGCCTTGGACGAGCAGTACTTC.

A few counts support this clonotype. This chain uses TRBV12-3 or TRBV12-4 with TRBJ2-7; no clear D. The CDR3 sequence is 14 residues long. V was clipped by 6 bases and J by 1 base, with 13 bases between them. CDR3: CASRSRTDSYEQYF. In DNA, the CDR3 is TGTGCCAGCAGATCCCGGACCGATTCCTACGAGCAGTACTTC.

The sample holds many counts of this clonotype. The CDR3 region has the DNA TGCAGTGCTAGAGGACTAGCGGGAAACATTCAGTACTTC. It encodes CSARGLAGNIQYF. This chain joins TRBV20-1 and TRBJ2-4, with 10 nucleotides matching TRBD2. V shed 1 base, J shed 6 bases, and the junction held 0 bases outside the gene matches. CDR3 length equals 13 residues. Germline V CDR1 and CDR2: DFQATT, SNEGSKA (reference sequence).

The chain links TRBV15 to TRBJ2-6; tentative D call: TRBD2 (5 bases). Germline CDR1 and CDR2: LNHNV and YYDKDF (reference sequence). CDR3 length equals 21 residues. With 2 bases removed from V and 0 bases from J, the gap between germline ends came to 23 bases. CDR3 residues: CATSRNSPGSGRASGANVLTF. CDR3 coding DNA: TGTGCCACCAGCAGAAACTCTCCGGGGTCGGGAAGGGCCTCTGGGGCCAACGTCCTGACTTTC.

This clonotype was detected a few times. The chain combines TRBV7-9 with TRBJ2-5; D may correspond to TRBD1 or TRBD2 (6 bases each). This CDR3 region has 17 residues. The ends were cut back, 1 base at V and 3 bases at J, with 18 bases in the middle. Germline assignment: CDR1 SEHNR and CDR2 FQNEAQ (reference sequence). In DNA form, the CDR3 reads TGTGCCAGCAGCTTAGATGGGCCGGGGGCGTATGAAGAGACCCAGTACTTC. Residues: CASSLDGPGAYEETQYF.

Remarks on this clonotype: The junction does not match germline at one end; this may be a read error. The DNA for the CDR3 is TGTGCCAGCAGCCTGATGAACACTGAACCTTTCTTT. As protein: CASSLMNTEPFF. The chain links TRBV28 to TRBJ1-1; D remains ambiguous. Looked up from germline, CDR1 is MDHEN and CDR2 is SYDVKM. This CDR3 has 12 residues. Full variable domain (outside the CDR3, taken from reference TRBV28 and TRBJ1-1): DVKVTQSSRYLVKRTGEKVFLECVQDMDHENMFWYRQDPGLGLRLIYFSYDVKMKEKGDIPEGYSVSREKKERFSLILESASTNQTSMYLCASSLMNTEPFFGQGTRLTVV.

In this sample, this clonotype turned up a few times. The chain employs TRBV6-2 or TRBV6-3 and TRBJ1-2; D ambiguous. Germline V gene data show CDR1 as MNHEY and CDR2 as SVGEGT. CDR3 size: 13 residues. The V gene lost 2 bases and the J gene lost 6 bases, with 10 bases spanning the gap. CDR3 amino acids: CASSYPGVNGYTF. In DNA, the CDR3 is TGTGCCAGCAGTTACCCCGGGGTGAATGGCTACACCTTC.

The chain employs TRBV11-1 and TRBJ2-1, with D possibly TRBD2 on 6 matching bases. Germline CDR1 SGHAT, CDR2 FQDESV (reference sequence). V lost 7 bases, J lost 4 bases, and 26 bases lay in between. The CDR3 spans 18 residues. In DNA, the CDR3 is TGTGCCAGCACCCGCGGTGGGGTAAAGCGGGTCCTGTACAATGAGCAGTTCTTC. Encoded protein: CASTRGGVKRVLYNEQFF.

This chain uses TRBV6-1 with TRBJ2-1, with a possible D match to TRBD2 (6 bases). CDR1 and CDR2 (germline): MNHNS, SASEGT. V lost 7 bases to trimming and J lost 4 bases, with 11 bases between them. This CDR3 region has 13 residues. CDR3 region: CASMVSGYNEQFF. The DNA for the CDR3 is TGTGCCAGCATGGTTAGCGGTTACAATGAGCAGTTCTTC.

This clonotype was detected many times. The chain employs TRBV5-1 and TRBJ2-5; the D is unclear. From germline, CDR1 is SGHRS and CDR2 YFSETQ. This CDR3 spans 12 amino acids. V was trimmed by 3 bases and J by 9 bases, leaving 12 bases between them. The CDR3 region has the DNA TGCGCCAGCAGCTCCCAGACCGGACCCCAGTACTTC. Amino acids: CASSSQTGPQYF. The variable domain in full, with the rest retrieved from reference TRBV5-1 and TRBJ2-5, is KAGVTQTPRYLIKTRGQQVTLSCSPISGHRSVSWYQQTPGQGLQFLFEYFSETQRNKGNFPGRFSGRQFSNSRSEMNVSTLELGDSALYLCASSSQTGPQYFGPGTRLLVL.

This chain links TRBV4-1 with TRBJ2-3, with D hard to call. This CDR3 is 12 amino acids long. Germline CDR1 is MGHRA and CDR2 is YSYEKL. With 5 bases removed from V and 3 bases from J, the gap between germline ends came to 6 bases. The CDR3 reads CASSADTDTQYF. DNA for the CDR3: TGCGCCAGCAGCGCCGATACAGATACGCAGTATTTT.

This clonotype has only a few counts. The chain uses TRBV7-6 and TRBJ2-1; weak D call: TRBD2 (5 bases). The CDR3 runs 14 residues. V lost 1 base to trimming and J lost 5 bases, with 9 bases between them. From germline, CDR1 is SGHVS and CDR2 FNYEAQ. The CDR3 spells CASSLVSGNNEQFF. In DNA, the CDR3 is TGTGCCAGCAGCTTAGTATCGGGGAACAATGAGCAGTTCTTC. Based on the CDR3 plus reference TRBV7-6 and TRBJ2-1, the full variable domain is GAGVSQSPRYKVTKRGQDVALRCDPISGHVSLYWYRQALGQGPEFLTYFNYEAQQDKSGLPNDRFSAERPEGSISTLTIQRTEQRDSAMYRCASSLVSGNNEQFFGPGTRLTVL.

There are many counts of this clonotype. The chain employs TRBV10-2 and TRBJ1-2; 9 bases are shared with TRBD1. This CDR3 is 13 amino acids long. V lost 6 bases to trimming and J lost 5 bases; unmatched junction nucleotides: 4. Per the germline V gene, CDR1 is WSHSY and CDR2 is SAAADI. This CDR3 reads CASSSDRGYGYTF. Here the CDR3 DNA reads TGCGCCAGCAGCTCCGACAGGGGGTATGGCTACACCTTC.

This clonotype was counted many times. The chain combines TRBV12-3 or TRBV12-4 with TRBJ2-1; TRBD1 is a possible D gene (6 bases). This CDR3 spans 15 amino acids. With 6 bases removed from V and 7 bases from J, the gap between germline ends came to 19 bases. CDR3 sequence (DNA): TGTGCCAGCAGCCCCAACAGGGAAGAATTGAATGAGCAGTTCTTC. Encoded protein: CASSPNREELNEQFF.

This clonotype has just a few counts. V gene TRBV10-3 combines with J gene TRBJ1-1; perhaps TRBD1 as D (6 bases). The CDR3 length is 12 residues. V lost 4 bases and J lost 11, with 14 bases in between. Germline V gene lookup returns CDR1 ENHRY and CDR2 SYGVKD. CDR3 coding DNA: TGTGCCATCAGTGGGTCCGAGGGGGGGGCTTTCTTT. Translated: CAISGSEGGAFF.